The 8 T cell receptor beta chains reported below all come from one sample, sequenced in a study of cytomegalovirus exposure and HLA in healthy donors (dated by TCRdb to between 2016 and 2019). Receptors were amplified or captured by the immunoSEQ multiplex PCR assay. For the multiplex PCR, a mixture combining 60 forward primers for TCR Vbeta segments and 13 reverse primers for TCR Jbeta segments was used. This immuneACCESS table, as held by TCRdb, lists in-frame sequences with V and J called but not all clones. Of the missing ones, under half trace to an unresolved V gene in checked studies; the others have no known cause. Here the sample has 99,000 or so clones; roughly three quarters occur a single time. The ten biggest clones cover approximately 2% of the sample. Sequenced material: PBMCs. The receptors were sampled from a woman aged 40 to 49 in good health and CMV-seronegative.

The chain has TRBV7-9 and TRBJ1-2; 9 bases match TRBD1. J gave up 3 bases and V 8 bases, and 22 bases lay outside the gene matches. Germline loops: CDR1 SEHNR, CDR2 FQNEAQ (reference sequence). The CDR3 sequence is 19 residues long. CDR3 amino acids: CASQGPIRDRQGDDYGYTF. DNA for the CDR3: TGTGCCAGCCAGGGACCCATCCGGGACCGACAGGGGGACGACTATGGCTACACCTTC.

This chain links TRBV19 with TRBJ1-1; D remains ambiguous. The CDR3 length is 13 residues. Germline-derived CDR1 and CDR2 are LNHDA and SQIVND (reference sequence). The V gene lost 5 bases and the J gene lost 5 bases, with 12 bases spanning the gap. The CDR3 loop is CASSDSSYTEAFF. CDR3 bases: TGTGCCAGTAGTGACTCCAGCTATACTGAAGCTTTCTTT.

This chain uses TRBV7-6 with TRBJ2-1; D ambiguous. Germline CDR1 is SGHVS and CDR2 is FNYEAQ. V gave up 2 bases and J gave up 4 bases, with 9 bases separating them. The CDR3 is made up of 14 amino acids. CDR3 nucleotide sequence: TGTGCCAGCAGCTTATGGCCCCAGTACAATGAGCAGTTCTTC. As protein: CASSLWPQYNEQFF.

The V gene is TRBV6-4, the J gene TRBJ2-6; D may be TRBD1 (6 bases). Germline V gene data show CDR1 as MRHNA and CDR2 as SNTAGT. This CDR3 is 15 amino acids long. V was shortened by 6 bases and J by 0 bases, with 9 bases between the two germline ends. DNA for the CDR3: TGTGCCAGCAGAAAAGGGGGCTCTGGGGCCAACGTCCTGACTTTC. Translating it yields CASRKGGSGANVLTF.

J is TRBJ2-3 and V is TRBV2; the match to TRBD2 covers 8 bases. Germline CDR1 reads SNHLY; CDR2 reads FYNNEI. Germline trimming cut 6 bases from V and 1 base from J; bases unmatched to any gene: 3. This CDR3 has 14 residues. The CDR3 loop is CASRTSGRTDTQYF. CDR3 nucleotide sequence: TGTGCCAGCAGAACTAGCGGCCGCACAGATACGCAGTATTTT.

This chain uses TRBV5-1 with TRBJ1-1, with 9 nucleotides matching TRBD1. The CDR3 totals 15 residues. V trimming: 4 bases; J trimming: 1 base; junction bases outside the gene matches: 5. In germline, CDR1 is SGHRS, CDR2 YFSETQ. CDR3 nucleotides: TGCGCCAGCAGCCGATGGGGACAGGGGAACACTGAAGCTTTCTTT. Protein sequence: CASSRWGQGNTEAFF. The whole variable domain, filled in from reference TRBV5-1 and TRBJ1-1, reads KAGVTQTPRYLIKTRGQQVTLSCSPISGHRSVSWYQQTPGQGLQFLFEYFSETQRNKGNFPGRFSGRQFSNSRSEMNVSTLELGDSALYLCASSRWGQGNTEAFFGQGTRLTVV.

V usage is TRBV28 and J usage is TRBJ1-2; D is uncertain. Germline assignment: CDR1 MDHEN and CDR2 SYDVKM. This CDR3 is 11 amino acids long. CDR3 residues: CALGSRYGYTF. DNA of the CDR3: TGTGCGCTGGGGAGTCGTTATGGCTACACCTTC.

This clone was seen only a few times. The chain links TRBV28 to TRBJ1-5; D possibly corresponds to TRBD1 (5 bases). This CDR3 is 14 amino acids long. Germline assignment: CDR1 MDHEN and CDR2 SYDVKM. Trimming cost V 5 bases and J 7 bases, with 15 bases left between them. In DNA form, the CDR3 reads TGTGCCAGCAGTCCGGGGACGGGAGAACAGCCCCAGCATTTT. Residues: CASSPGTGEQPQHF. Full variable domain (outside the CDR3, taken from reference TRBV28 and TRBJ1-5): DVKVTQSSRYLVKRTGEKVFLECVQDMDHENMFWYRQDPGLGLRLIYFSYDVKMKEKGDIPEGYSVSREKKERFSLILESASTNQTSMYLCASSPGTGEQPQHFGDGTRLSIL.